This T cell receptor (beta chain) was captured by sequencing in a study of T cells after somatic rescue of genetic block. This table comes from immunoSEQ multiplex PCR, and its TCRdb copy is limited to in-frame clones, with some not included. This table has roughly 110,000 clones, over 80% appearing once. Trimming removed 6 bases from V and 5 bases from J; junction bases left unmatched: 14. The CDR3 length is 18 residues. Germline CDR1 and CDR2: MNHEY and SMNVEV (reference sequence). The receptor's source is a woman aged 18-30 years. The chain combines TRBV27 with TRBJ2-5; 14 nucleotides agree with TRBD2. Sequencing input: peripheral blood mononuclear cells (PBMCs). This chain's CDR3 is CASRPYPGLAGGRETQYF. CDR3 DNA: TGTGCCAGCAGGCCCTACCCTGGACTAGCGGGGGGTCGGGAGACCCAGTACTTC.